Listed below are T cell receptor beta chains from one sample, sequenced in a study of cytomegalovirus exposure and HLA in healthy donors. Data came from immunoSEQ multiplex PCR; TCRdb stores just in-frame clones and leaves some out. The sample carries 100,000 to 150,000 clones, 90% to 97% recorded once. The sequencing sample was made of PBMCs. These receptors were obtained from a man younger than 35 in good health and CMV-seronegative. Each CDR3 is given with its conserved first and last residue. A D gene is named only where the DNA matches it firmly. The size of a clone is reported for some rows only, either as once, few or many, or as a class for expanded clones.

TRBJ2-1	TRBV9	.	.	CASSAQGMSIYEQFF	TGTGCCAGCAGCGCCCAGGGTATGAGTATCTATGAGCAGTTCTTC
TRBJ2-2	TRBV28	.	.	CASRGLANTGELFF	TGTGCCAGCCGAGGCCTCGCGAACACCGGGGAGCTGTTTTTT
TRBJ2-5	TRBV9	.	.	CASSPDPAGMETQYF	TGTGCCAGCAGTCCGGACCCAGCGGGTATGGAGACCCAGTACTTC
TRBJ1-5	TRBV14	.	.	CASSPREGAAYSNQPQHF	TGTGCCAGCAGCCCCCGGGAGGGTGCCGCGTATAGCAATCAGCCCCAGCATTTT
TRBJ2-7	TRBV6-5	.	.	CASRPPGHFYEQYF	TGTGCCAGCAGACCACCGGGACACTTCTACGAGCAGTACTTC
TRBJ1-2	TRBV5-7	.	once	CASPQGYGYTF	TGTGCCAGCCCTCAGGGGTATGGCTACACCTTC
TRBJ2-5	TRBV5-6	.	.	CASSFWWSGQETQYF	TGTGCCAGCAGCTTTTGGTGGTCGGGTCAAGAGACCCAGTACTTC
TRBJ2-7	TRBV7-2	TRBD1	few	CASSPSTGVYEQYF	TGTGCCAGCAGCCCCAGCACAGGGGTCTACGAGCAGTACTTC
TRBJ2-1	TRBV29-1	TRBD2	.	CSATFRTSSDEQFF	TGCAGCGCCACATTCCGGACTAGTTCAGATGAGCAGTTCTTC
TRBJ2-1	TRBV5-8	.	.	CASSLARFSGYNEQFF	TGTGCCAGCAGCTTGGCCCGTTTTAGCGGATACAATGAGCAGTTCTTC
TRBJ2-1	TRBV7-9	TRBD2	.	CASSAGGLAGKGNEQFF	TGTGCCAGCAGCGCGGGGGGTCTAGCGGGAAAAGGGAATGAGCAGTTCTTC
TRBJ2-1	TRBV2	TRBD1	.	CASRDRGLNEQFF	TGTGCCAGCCGGGACAGGGGGCTTAATGAGCAGTTCTTC
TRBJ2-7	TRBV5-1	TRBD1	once	CASSARQGSYEQYF	TGCGCCAGCAGCGCTCGACAGGGTTCCTACGAGCAGTACTTC
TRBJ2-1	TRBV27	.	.	CASSTGLPHSYNEQFF	TGTGCCAGCAGTACGGGACTCCCCCACTCCTACAATGAGCAGTTCTTC
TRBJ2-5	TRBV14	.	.	CASSQELGLRVRGETQYF	TGTGCCAGCAGCCAAGAATTGGGCCTTAGGGTTCGAGGGGAGACCCAGTACTTC
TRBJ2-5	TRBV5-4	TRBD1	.	CASSSKGASAETQYF	TGTGCCAGCAGCTCAAAGGGGGCCTCGGCAGAGACCCAGTACTTC
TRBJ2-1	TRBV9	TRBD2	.	CASSREGLAGRYNEQFF	TGTGCCAGCAGCCGAGAAGGACTAGCGGGGCGCTACAATGAGCAGTTCTTC
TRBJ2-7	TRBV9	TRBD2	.	CASSTGTSSYEQYF	TGTGCCAGCAGCACCGGGACTAGTTCCTACGAGCAGTACTTC
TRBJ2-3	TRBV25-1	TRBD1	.	CASSTGGSDTQYF	TGTGCCAGCAGCACAGGGGGTTCAGATACGCAGTATTTT
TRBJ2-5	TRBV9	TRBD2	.	CASSVDLGGSETQYF	TGTGCCAGCAGCGTGGACCTCGGCGGGAGTGAGACCCAGTACTTC
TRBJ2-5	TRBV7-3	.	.	CASSLGGSGGETQYF	TGTGCCAGCAGCTTAGGAGGGTCTGGCGGGGAGACCCAGTACTTC
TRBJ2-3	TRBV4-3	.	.	CASSQDGSLEMDTQYF	TGCGCCAGCAGCCAAGATGGTAGCTTGGAAATGGATACGCAGTATTTT
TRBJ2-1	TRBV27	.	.	CASSSLEGLARLF	TGTGCCAGCAGTAGTCTGGAGGGCCTGGCAAGGCTCTTC
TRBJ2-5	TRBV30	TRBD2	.	CAWSVRGGLGTQYF	TGTGCCTGGAGTGTCCGGGGGGGTTTGGGGACCCAGTACTTC
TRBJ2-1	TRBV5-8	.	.	CASSPRQGSLASYNEQFF	TGTGCCAGCAGCCCACGACAGGGATCGCTAGCGTCCTACAATGAGCAGTTCTTC
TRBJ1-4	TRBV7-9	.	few	CASSFMGQLEKLFF	TGTGCCAGCAGCTTTATGGGACAACTTGAAAAACTGTTTTTT
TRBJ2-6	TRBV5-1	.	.	CASSPTASGANVLTF	TGCGCCAGCAGCCCGACAGCTTCAGGGGCCAACGTCCTGACTTTC
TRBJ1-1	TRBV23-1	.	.	CASSRFAGAENTEAFF	TGCGCCAGCAGTCGATTTGCAGGGGCGGAGAACACTGAAGCTTTCTTT
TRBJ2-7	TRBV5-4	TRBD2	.	CASSWGGSSYEQYF	TGTGCCAGCAGCTGGGGCGGGAGCTCCTACGAGCAGTACTTC
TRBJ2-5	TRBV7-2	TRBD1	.	CASSHRQGIKETQYF	TGTGCCAGCAGCCATAGACAGGGGATAAAAGAGACCCAGTACTTC
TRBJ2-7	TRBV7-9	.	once	CASSLDPSSHYEQYF	TGTGCCAGCAGCTTAGATCCTAGCTCCCACTACGAGCAGTACTTC
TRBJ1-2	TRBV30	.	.	CAWGETAYGYTF	TGTGCCTGGGGAGAGACAGCCTATGGCTACACCTTC
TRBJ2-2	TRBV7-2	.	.	CASSLGADGELFF	TGTGCCAGCAGCTTAGGTGCGGACGGGGAGCTGTTTTTT
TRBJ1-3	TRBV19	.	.	CASTEQAASGNTIYF	TGTGCCAGTACCGAACAGGCAGCCTCTGGAAACACCATATATTTT
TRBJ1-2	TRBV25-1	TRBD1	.	CASSGLRDRDYTF	TGTGCCAGCAGTGGCCTCCGAGACAGGGACTACACCTTC
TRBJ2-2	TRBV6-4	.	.	CASSGTNTGELFF	TGTGCCAGCAGTGGGACTAACACCGGGGAGCTGTTTTTT
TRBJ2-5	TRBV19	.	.	CASLREPRETQYF	TGTGCCAGTCTTCGGGAGCCACGGGAGACCCAGTACTTC
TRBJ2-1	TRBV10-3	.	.	CAISESGWGRTGDEQFF	TGTGCCATCAGTGAGTCGGGCTGGGGAAGAACGGGAGATGAGCAGTTCTTC
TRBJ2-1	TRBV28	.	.	CATNLRESYNEQFF	TGTGCCACCAACCTCAGGGAATCCTACAATGAGCAGTTCTTC
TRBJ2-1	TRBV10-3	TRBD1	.	CAIGQGSTYNEQFF	TGTGCCATTGGACAGGGGAGTACCTACAATGAGCAGTTCTTC
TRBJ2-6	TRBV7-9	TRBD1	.	CATLGGDRGSTGANVLTF	TGTGCCACCCTTGGCGGGGACAGGGGGAGTACTGGGGCCAACGTCCTGACTTTC
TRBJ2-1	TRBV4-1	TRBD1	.	CASSFGTGNNEQFF	TGCGCCAGCAGCTTCGGGACAGGGAACAATGAGCAGTTCTTC
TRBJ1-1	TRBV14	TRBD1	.	CASSPQGARTEAFF	TGTGCCAGCAGCCCACAGGGGGCCCGAACTGAAGCTTTCTTT
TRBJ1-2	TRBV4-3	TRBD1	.	CASSQDGQGDGYTF	TGCGCCAGCAGCCAAGATGGGCAGGGGGATGGCTACACCTTC
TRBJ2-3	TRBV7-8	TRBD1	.	CASSYGQGTDTQYF	TGTGCCAGCAGCTACGGACAGGGCACAGATACGCAGTATTTT
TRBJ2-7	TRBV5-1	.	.	CASTDPRGSYEQYF	TGCGCCAGCACCGATCCTCGGGGGTCCTACGAGCAGTACTTC
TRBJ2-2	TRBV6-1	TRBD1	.	CASSQTGVTGELFF	TGTGCCAGCAGCCAGACAGGGGTTACCGGGGAGCTGTTTTTT
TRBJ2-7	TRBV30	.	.	CAWSSVAEQYF	TGTGCCTGGAGTTCCGTGGCCGAGCAGTACTTC